This T cell receptor beta chain was recovered during a study of OX40 agonist ivuxolimab in advanced cancers. Produced via immunoSEQ multiplex PCR; TCRdb's table is partial and in-frame only. The data hold 90,000 to 130,000 clones, with approximately 90% observed a single time. The germline V gene has CDR1 SGHTA and CDR2 FQGTGA. V was pared by 8 bases and J by 1 base, with 6 bases between. The length of the CDR3 is 13 residues. The receptor comes from an adult with an advanced solid tumor such as melanoma, head and neck, liver or kidney cancer. The rearrangement uses TRBV7-3 and TRBJ2-6, with D uncertain. This specimen was CD4+ or CD8+ T cells sorted from blood, taken in a trial of the OX40 agonist ivuxolimab. The CDR3 nucleotides read TGTGCCAGCCGGTTATCTGGGGCCAACGTCCTGACTTTC. Encoded protein: CASRLSGANVLTF. Full variable domain (rest looked up from reference TRBV7-3 and TRBJ2-6): GAGVSQTPSNKVTEKGKYVELRCDPISGHTALYWYRQSLGQGPEFLIYFQGTGAADDSGLPNDRFFAVRPEGSVSTLKIQRTERGDSAVYLCASRLSGANVLTFGAGSRLTVL.